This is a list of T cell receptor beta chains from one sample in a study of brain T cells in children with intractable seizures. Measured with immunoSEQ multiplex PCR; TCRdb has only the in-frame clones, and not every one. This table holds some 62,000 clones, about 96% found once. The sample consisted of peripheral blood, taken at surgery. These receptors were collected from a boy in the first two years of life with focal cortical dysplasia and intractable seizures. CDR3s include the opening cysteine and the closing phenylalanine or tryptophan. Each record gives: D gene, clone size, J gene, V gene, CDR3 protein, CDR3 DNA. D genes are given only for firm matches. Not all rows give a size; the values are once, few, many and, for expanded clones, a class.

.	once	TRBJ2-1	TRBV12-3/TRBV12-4	CASSLIGSGEQFF	TGTGCCAGCAGTCTGATAGGTAGCGGTGAGCAGTTCTTC
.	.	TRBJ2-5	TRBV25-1	CASSDRVLAETQYF	TGTGCCAGCAGTGATCGCGTGCTGGCGGAGACCCAGTACTTC
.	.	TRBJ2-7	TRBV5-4	CASSLDSLAGYYEQYF	TGTGCCAGCAGCTTGGATTCGCTAGCAGGCTACTACGAGCAGTACTTC
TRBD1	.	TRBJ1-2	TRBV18	CASSPGQPYGYTF	TGTGCCAGCTCACCGGGACAGCCTTATGGCTACACCTTC
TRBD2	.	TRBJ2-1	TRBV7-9	CASSLFPGLVVYEQFF	TGTGCCAGCAGCTTATTTCCGGGACTAGTTGTCTATGAGCAGTTCTTC
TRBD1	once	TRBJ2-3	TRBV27	CASSRTGVRADTQYF	TGTGCCAGCAGTCGAACAGGGGTGAGGGCAGATACGCAGTATTTT
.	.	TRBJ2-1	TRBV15	CATSRVQGLQFF	TGTGCCACCAGCAGAGTCCAGGGACTGCAGTTCTTC
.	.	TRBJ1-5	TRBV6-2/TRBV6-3	CASSYHGGRQPQHF	TGTGCCAGCAGTTATCACGGGGGGCGGCAGCCCCAGCATTTT
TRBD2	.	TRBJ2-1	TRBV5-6	CASSLGLAGYNEQFF	TGTGCCAGCAGCTTGGGACTAGCGGGGTACAATGAGCAGTTCTTC
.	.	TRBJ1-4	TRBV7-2	CASSHAAWHEKLFF	TGTGCCAGCAGCCACGCGGCCTGGCATGAAAAACTGTTTTTT
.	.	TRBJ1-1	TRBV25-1	CASSDGHNTEAFF	TGTGCCAGCAGTGATGGACACAATACTGAAGCTTTCTTT
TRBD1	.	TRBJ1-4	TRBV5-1	CASSQTGGSEKLFF	TGCGCCAGCAGCCAGACAGGGGGGAGTGAAAAACTGTTTTTT
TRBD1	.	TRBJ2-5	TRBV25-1	CASRGTGGIQETQYF	TGTGCCAGCAGGGGGACAGGGGGCATCCAAGAGACCCAGTACTTC
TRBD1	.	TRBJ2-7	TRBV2	CASRSRDRASYEQYF	TGTGCCAGCAGATCCCGGGACAGGGCCTCCTACGAGCAGTACTTC
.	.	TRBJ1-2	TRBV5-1	CASSARRESGGGYTF	TGCGCCAGCAGCGCACGACGTGAGTCTGGGGGTGGCTACACCTTC
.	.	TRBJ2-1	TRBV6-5	CASSRDNEQFF	TGTGCCAGCAGTCGAGACAATGAGCAGTTCTTC
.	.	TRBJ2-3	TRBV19	CASSIVTSSTSTDTQYF	TGTGCCAGTAGTATAGTTACTAGCAGTACTAGCACAGATACGCAGTATTTT
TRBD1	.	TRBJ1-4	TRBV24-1	CATSDFFEDRKGEKLFF	TGTGCCACCAGTGATTTTTTCGAGGACAGGAAGGGCGAAAAACTGTTTTTT
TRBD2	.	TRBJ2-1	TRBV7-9	CASSRGGGYNEQFF	TGTGCCAGCAGTCGGGGGGGTGGCTACAATGAGCAGTTCTTC
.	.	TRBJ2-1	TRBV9	CASSAPSGGSYNEQFF	TGTGCCAGCAGCGCCCCATCAGGAGGCTCCTACAATGAGCAGTTCTTC
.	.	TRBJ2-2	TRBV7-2	CASSLLNKPQGGELFF	TGTGCCAGCAGCTTATTGAATAAGCCCCAGGGCGGGGAGCTGTTTTTT
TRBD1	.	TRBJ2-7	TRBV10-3	CAIGKGQGADEQYF	TGTGCCATCGGAAAAGGACAGGGGGCAGACGAGCAGTACTTC
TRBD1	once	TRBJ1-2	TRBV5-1	CASSLDPTLTGFIGYGYTF	TGCGCCAGCAGCTTGGACCCTACCTTGACAGGGTTCATAGGCTATGGCTACACCTTC
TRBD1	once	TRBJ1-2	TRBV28	CASGLFDRAYGYTF	TGTGCCAGCGGGTTATTTGACAGGGCCTATGGCTACACCTTC
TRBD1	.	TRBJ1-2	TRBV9	CASSPTGLNYGYTF	TGTGCCAGCAGCCCGACAGGGCTTAACTATGGCTACACCTTC
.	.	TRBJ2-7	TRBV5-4	CASSVDLYEQYF	TGTGCCAGCAGCGTGGACCTATACGAGCAGTACTTC
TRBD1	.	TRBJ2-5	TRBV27	CASSGGGQGPETQYF	TGTGCCAGCAGTGGTGGAGGACAGGGCCCCGAGACCCAGTACTTC
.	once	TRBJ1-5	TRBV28	CASSPQPNNQPQHF	TGTGCCAGCAGTCCACAGCCGAACAATCAGCCCCAGCATTTT
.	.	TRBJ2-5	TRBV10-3	CAISESFMETQYF	TGTGCCATCAGTGAGTCTTTTATGGAGACCCAGTACTTC
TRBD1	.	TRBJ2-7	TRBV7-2	CASSTGVSYEQYF	TGTGCCAGCAGCACAGGGGTTTCCTACGAGCAGTACTTC
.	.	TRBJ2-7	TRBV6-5	CASGRNAYEQYF	TGTGCCAGCGGACGGAACGCCTACGAGCAGTACTTC
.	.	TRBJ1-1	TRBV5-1	CASSGWQGNTEAFF	TGCGCCAGCAGCGGCTGGCAGGGAAACACTGAAGCTTTCTTT
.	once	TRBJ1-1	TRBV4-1	CASRGPSTEAFF	TGCGCCAGCAGGGGGCCAAGCACTGAAGCTTTCTTT
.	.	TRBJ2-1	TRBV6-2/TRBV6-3	CASSYSGGNYNEQFF	TGTGCCAGCAGTTACTCGGGGGGAAACTACAATGAGCAGTTCTTC
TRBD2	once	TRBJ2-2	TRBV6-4	CASSRQGLAGGTGELFF	TGTGCCAGCAGTCGACAGGGACTAGCGGGAGGAACCGGGGAGCTGTTTTTT
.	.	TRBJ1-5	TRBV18	CASSPTAVGGNQPQHF	TGTGCCAGCTCACCAACGGCCGTGGGGGGAAATCAGCCCCAGCATTTT
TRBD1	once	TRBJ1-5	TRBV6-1	CASSEWDRGADQPQHF	TGTGCCAGCAGTGAATGGGACAGGGGGGCGGATCAGCCCCAGCATTTT